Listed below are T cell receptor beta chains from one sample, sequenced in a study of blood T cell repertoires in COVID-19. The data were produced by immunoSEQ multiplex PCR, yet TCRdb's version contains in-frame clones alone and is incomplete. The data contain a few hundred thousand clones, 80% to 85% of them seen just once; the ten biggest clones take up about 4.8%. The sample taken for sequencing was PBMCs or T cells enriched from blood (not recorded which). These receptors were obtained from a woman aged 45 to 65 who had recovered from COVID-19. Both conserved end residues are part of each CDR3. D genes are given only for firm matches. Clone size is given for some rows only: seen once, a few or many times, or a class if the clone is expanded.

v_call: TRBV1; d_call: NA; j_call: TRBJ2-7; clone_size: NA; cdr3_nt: TGCACCAGCAGCCCCACTGACCCGCGGACTAGCGGGAGGACGACCCTCTCCTACGAGCAGTACTTC; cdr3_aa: CTSSPTDPRTSGRTTLSYEQYF
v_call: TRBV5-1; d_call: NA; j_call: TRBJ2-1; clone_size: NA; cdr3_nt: TGCGCCAGCAGCTTGCTATCCGACAATGAGCAGTTCTTC; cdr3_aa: CASSLLSDNEQFF
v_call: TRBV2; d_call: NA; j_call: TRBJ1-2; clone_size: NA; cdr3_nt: TGTGCCAGCAGCCCAGATACGAACTATGGCTACACCTTC; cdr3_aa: CASSPDTNYGYTF
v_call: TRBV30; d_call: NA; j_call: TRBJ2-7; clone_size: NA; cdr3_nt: TGTGCCTGGAGTGTAGTACAGGCCCACGAGCAGTACTTC; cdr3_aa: CAWSVVQAHEQYF
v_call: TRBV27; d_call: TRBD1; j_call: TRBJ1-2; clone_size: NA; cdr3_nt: TGTGCCAGCAGTTTATCGAGGGGACAGGGGAGCTATGGCTACACCTTC; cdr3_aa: CASSLSRGQGSYGYTF
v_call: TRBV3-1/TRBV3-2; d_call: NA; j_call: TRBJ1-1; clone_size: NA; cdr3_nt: TGTGCCAGCAGCCAACCTGGACAAAATGAAGCTTTCTTT; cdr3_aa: CASSQPGQNEAFF
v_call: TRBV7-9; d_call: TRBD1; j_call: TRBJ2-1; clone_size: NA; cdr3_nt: TGTGCCAGCAGCTTAGTGATGTGGGGACAGAGTAACAATGAGCAGTTCTTC; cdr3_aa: CASSLVMWGQSNNEQFF
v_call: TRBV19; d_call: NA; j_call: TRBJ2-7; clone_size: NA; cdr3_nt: TGTGCCAGTACCCGGGAGCCAACCTACGAGCAGTACTTC; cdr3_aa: CASTREPTYEQYF
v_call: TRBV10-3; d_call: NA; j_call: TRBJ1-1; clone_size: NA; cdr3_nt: TGTGCCATCAGTGAGGGGGCTGGGACTGAAGCTTTCTTT; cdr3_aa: CAISEGAGTEAFF
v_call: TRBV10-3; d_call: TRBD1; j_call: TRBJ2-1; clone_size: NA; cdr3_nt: TGTGCCATCAGTGAGAGGCAGGGGGCGAAGAATGAGCAGTTCTTC; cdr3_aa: CAISERQGAKNEQFF
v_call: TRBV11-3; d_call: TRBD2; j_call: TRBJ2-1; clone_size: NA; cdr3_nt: TGTGCCAGCAGCTTTTTGACTAGCCAAGCAAATGAGCAGTTCTTC; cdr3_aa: CASSFLTSQANEQFF
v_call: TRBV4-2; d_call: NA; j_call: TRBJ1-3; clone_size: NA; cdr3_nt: TGTGCCAGCAGCCAAAGGGACATAACATTTCGAAACACCATATATTTT; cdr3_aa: CASSQRDITFRNTIYF
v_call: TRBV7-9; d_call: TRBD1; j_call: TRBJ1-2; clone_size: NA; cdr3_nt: TGTGCCAGCAGCCTAGCGGACAGGGCAAACTATGGCTACACCTTC; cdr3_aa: CASSLADRANYGYTF
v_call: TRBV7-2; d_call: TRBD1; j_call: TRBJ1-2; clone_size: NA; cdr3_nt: TGTGCCAGCAGCTCCGCCGGGACAGGGGGTGGCTACACCTTC; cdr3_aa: CASSSAGTGGGYTF
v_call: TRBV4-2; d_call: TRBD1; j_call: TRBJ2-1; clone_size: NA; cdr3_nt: TGTGCCAGCAGCCCCGGGACAGGGATCCTCGTAGACTACAATGAGCAGTTCTTC; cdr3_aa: CASSPGTGILVDYNEQFF
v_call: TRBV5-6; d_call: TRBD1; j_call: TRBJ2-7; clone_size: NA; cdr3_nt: TGTGCCAGCAGAAAACCCGGGACAGGGGATCCCTACGAGCAGTACTTC; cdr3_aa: CASRKPGTGDPYEQYF
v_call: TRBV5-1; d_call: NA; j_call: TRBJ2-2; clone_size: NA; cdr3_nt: TGCGCCAGCGGGGGACTTTCCGGGGAGCTGTTTTTT; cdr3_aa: CASGGLSGELFF
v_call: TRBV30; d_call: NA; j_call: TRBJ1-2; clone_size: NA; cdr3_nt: TGTGCCTGGCGTGGGGGGGTCCTATATGGAGGCTACACCTTC; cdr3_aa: CAWRGGVLYGGYTF
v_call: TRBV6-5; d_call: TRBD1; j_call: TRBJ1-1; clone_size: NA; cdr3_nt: TGTGCCAGCAGTCCCTACCCCGCGACAGGGGAAGCTTTCTTT; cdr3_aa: CASSPYPATGEAFF
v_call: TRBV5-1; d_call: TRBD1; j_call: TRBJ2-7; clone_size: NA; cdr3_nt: TGCGCCAGCAGCTTGGAGGGGACAGGGAAATACTACGAGCAGTACTTC; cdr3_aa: CASSLEGTGKYYEQYF
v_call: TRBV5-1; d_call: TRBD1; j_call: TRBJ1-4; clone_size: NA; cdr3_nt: TGCGCCAGCAGCTCAGGGGGCCAAGAAAAACTGTTTTTT; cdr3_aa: CASSSGGQEKLFF
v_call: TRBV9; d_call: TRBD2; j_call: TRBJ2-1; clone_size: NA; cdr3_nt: TGTGCCAGCAGCGCTCCCGGGACTAGCGGTTACAATGAGCAGTTCTTC; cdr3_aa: CASSAPGTSGYNEQFF
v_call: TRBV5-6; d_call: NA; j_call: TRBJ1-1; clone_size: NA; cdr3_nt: TGTGCCAGCAGCTTTATGAGGCTGAACACTGAAGCTTTCTTT; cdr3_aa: CASSFMRLNTEAFF
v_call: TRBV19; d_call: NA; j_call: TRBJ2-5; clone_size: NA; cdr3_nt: TGTGCCAGTAGTATGTATCAAGGAGGGGAAGAGACCCAGTACTTC; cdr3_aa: CASSMYQGGEETQYF
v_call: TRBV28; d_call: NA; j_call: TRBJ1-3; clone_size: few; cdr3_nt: TGTGCCAGCGCCCAAACCCCGGGCGGGGGCGTCATGGGAAACACCATATATTTT; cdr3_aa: CASAQTPGGGVMGNTIYF
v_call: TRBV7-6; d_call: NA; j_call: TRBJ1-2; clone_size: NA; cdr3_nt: TGTGCCAGCAGCGCGGACAGCTATGGCTACACCTTC; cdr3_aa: CASSADSYGYTF
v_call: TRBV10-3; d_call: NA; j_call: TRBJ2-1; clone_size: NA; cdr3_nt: TGTGCCATCAGGGACGAGGGAGACAATGAGCAGTTCTTC; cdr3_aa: CAIRDEGDNEQFF
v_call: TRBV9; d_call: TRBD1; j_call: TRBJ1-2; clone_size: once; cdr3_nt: TGTGCCAGCAGCGCCTGGGACAGCCTTAACTATGGCTACACCTTC; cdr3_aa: CASSAWDSLNYGYTF
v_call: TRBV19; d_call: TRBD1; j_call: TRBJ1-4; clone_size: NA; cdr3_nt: TGTGCCAGTAGTATAAGGAGGGGGACAGAGGAAGCAACTAATGAAAAACTGTTTTTT; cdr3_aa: CASSIRRGTEEATNEKLFF
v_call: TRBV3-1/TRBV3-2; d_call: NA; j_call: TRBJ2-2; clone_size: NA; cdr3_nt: TGTGCCAGCAGCCAAGTGGGGACAGGGGAGCTGTTTTTT; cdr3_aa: CASSQVGTGELFF
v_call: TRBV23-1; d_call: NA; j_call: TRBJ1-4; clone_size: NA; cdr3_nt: TGCGCCAGCAGTCAAGGTGAGGTTGGCCCAACTAATGAAAAACTGTTTTTT; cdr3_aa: CASSQGEVGPTNEKLFF
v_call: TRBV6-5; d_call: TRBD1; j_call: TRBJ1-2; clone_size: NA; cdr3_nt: TGTGCCAGCAGCCCAGGACAGGGGATCTATGGCTACACCTTC; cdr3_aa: CASSPGQGIYGYTF
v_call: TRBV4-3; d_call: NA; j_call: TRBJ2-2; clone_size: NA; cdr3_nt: TGCGCCAGCAGCCCCGACAGGATCACCGGGGAGCTGTTTTTT; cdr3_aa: CASSPDRITGELFF
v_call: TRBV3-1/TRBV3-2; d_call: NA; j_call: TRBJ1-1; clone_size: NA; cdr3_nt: TGTGCCAGCAGCCAATTTAAGAACACTGAAGCTTTCTTT; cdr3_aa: CASSQFKNTEAFF
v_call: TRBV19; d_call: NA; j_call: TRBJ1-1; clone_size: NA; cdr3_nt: TGTGCCAGTAGGAACACAGGGACACCCCATGAAGCTTTCTTT; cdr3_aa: CASRNTGTPHEAFF
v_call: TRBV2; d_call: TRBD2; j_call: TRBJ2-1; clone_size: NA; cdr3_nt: TGTGCCAGCAGTGACGGACTAGCGGGGAAGTATGAGCAGTTCTTC; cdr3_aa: CASSDGLAGKYEQFF
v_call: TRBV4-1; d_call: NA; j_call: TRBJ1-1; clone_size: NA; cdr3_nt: TGCGCCAGCAGCCAAGATCGAGTTCCTAACACTGAAGCTTTCTTT; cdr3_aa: CASSQDRVPNTEAFF
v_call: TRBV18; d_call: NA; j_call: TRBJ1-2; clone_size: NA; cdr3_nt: TGTGCCAGCTCAGCACAGGTTCTAGAGGGCTACACCTTC; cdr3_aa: CASSAQVLEGYTF
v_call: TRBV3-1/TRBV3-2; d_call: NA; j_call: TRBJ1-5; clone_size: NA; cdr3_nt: TGTGCCAGCAGCCAAGCCCTTAATCAGCCCCAGCATTTT; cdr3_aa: CASSQALNQPQHF
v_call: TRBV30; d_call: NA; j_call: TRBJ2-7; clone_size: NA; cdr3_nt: TGTGCCTGGAGTCGAGGGAACTTCTACGAGCAGTACTTC; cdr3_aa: CAWSRGNFYEQYF
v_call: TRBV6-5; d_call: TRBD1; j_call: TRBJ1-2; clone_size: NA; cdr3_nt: TGTGCCAGCAGTCAGGGGGCGGGACACCCCACCTTC; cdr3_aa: CASSQGAGHPTF
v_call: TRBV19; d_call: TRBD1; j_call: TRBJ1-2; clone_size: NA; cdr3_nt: TGTGCCAGTAGTATAGGATCGGGACAGGGGATCAACTATGGCTACACCTTC; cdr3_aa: CASSIGSGQGINYGYTF
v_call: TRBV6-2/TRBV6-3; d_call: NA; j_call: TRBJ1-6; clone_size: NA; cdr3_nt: TGTGCCAGCAGTTACTGGGGAGAGGGCCTCCACTTT; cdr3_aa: CASSYWGEGLHF
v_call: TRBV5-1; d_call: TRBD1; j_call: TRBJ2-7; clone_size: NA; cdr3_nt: TGCGCCAGCAGCTTGGTCACAGGGGGCCCGGGGGAGCAGTACTTC; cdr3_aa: CASSLVTGGPGEQYF
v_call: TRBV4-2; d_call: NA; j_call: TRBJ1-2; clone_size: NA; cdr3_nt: TGTGCCAGCAGCCATACGAATGACAGGAGAGGCTACACCTTC; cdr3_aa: CASSHTNDRRGYTF
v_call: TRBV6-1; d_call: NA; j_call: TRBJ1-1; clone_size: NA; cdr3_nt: TGTGCCAGCAGTGAAGCGGACAGATCTGAAGCTTTCTTT; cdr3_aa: CASSEADRSEAFF
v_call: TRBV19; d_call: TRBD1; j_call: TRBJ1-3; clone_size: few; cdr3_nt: TGTGCCAGTAGTCCAAACAGGGGAGGTGGAAACACCATATATTTT; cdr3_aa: CASSPNRGGGNTIYF
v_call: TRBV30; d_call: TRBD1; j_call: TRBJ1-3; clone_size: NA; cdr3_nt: TGTGCCTGGAGGGGGACAGGGGTATATTTT; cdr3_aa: CAWRGTGVYF
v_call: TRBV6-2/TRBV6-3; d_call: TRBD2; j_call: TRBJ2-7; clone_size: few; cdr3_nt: TGTGCCAGCAGTTACCCGGGAGGGTTCTACGAGCAGTACTTC; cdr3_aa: CASSYPGGFYEQYF
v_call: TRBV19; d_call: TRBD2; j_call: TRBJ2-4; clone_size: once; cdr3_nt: TGTGCCAGTAGTGGCGGGGGACACATTCAGTACTTC; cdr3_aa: CASSGGGHIQYF
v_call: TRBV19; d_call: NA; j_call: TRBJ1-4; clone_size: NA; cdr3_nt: TGTGCCAGTAGTATGGGGGACAAAGTTGCAACTAATGAAAAACTGTTTTTT; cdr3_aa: CASSMGDKVATNEKLFF
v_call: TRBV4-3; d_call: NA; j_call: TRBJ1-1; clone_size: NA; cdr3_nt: TGCGCCAGCAGCCAAGACAGGGGCGCCTCGAACACTGAAGCTTTCTTT; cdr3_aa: CASSQDRGASNTEAFF
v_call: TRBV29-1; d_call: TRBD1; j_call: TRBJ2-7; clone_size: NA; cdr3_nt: TGCAGCGTTGCCCAGTACCCAGGGACAGGGACCTACGAGCAGTACTTC; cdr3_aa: CSVAQYPGTGTYEQYF
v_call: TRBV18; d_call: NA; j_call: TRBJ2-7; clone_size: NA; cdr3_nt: TGTGCCAGCTCACCGAGTCAGGGAAGTCCCTACGAGCAGTACTTC; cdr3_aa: CASSPSQGSPYEQYF
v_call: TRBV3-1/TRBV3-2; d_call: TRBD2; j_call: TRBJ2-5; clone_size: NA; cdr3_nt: TGTGCCAGCAGCCAATATTCTATGTCCGGCGGGGGGCCCGCGACCCAGTACTTC; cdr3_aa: CASSQYSMSGGGPATQYF